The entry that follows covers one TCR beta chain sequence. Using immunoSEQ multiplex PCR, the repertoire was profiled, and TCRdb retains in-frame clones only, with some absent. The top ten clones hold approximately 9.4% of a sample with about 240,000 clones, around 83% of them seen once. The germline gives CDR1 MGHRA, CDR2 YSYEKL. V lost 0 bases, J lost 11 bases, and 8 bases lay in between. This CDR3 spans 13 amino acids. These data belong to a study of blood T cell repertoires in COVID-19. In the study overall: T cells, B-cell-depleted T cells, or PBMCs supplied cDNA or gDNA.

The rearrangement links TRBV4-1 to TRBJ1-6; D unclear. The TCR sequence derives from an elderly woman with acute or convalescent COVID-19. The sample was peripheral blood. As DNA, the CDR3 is TGCGCCAGCAGCCAAGAAGCGTGGACACCCCTCCACTTT. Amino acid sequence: CASSQEAWTPLHF.